A selection of T cell receptor beta chains follows, all from one sample in a study of T-cell reconstitution after alpha-beta-depleted transplantation in children. One entry per CDR3 protein results from TCRdb running MiXCR on the PCR reads. The table has around 580,000 distinct CDR3 sequences, about 23% seen once. This material consisted of PBMCs, mostly from graft donor cells, taken 360 days after TCRalphabeta/CD19-depleted stem cell transplant. Source of these receptors: a boy younger than two who had a stem cell transplant for acute myeloid leukemia, so the T cells may come from the graft donor. The CDR3 runs from the conserved cysteine through the conserved F or W. The order of the fields is D gene, J gene, V gene, clone size, CDR3 protein, CDR3 DNA. The D gene is left open where the match is weak. Clone sizes are given selectively: once, few, many, or a class where the clone is expanded.

D: TRBD1
J: TRBJ2-5
V: TRBV11-3
size: NA
CDR3: CASTLVSDRIKETQYF
DNA: TGTGCCAGCACTCTTGTGTCGGACAGGATAAAGGAGACCCAGTACTTC

D: NA
J: TRBJ2-5
V: TRBV6-5
size: NA
CDR3: CASSYWGVQETQYF
DNA: TGTGCCAGCAGTTATTGGGGGGTTCAAGAGACCCAGTACTTC

D: TRBD1
J: TRBJ2-2
V: TRBV10-3
size: NA
CDR3: CAISDGTVTGELFF
DNA: TGTGCCATCAGTGACGGGACAGTCACCGGGGAGCTGTTTTTT

D: TRBD1
J: TRBJ2-6
V: TRBV6-5
size: NA
CDR3: CASSLLSGGELSGANVLTF
DNA: TGTGCCAGCAGCTTACTATCAGGGGGCGAGCTTTCTGGGGCCAACGTCCTGACTTTC

D: NA
J: TRBJ1-2
V: TRBV29-1
size: few
CDR3: CSVPRVGYTPRQDYGYTF
DNA: TGCAGCGTTCCGAGGGTGGGGTATACTCCCCGGCAGGACTATGGCTACACCTTC

D: NA
J: TRBJ2-5
V: TRBV27
size: many
CDR3: CASSLNAYEETQYF
DNA: TGTGCCAGCAGTTTAAATGCGTACGAAGAGACCCAGTACTTC

D: NA
J: TRBJ2-5
V: TRBV12-3/TRBV12-4
size: few
CDR3: CASSFGFTDQETQYF
DNA: TGTGCCAGCAGTTTCGGGTTCACAGACCAAGAGACCCAGTACTTC

D: TRBD2
J: TRBJ2-7
V: TRBV7-9
size: NA
CDR3: CASSVSGVTYEQYF
DNA: TGTGCCAGCAGCGTTAGCGGGGTGACCTACGAGCAGTACTTC

D: NA
J: TRBJ2-5
V: TRBV12-3/TRBV12-4
size: NA
CDR3: CASSLRSGQETQYF
DNA: TGTGCCAGCAGTTTACGGAGCGGCCAAGAGACCCAGTACTTC

D: NA
J: TRBJ2-1
V: TRBV5-6
size: NA
CDR3: CASINSAGPGQFF
DNA: TGTGCCAGCATAAATAGTGCAGGCCCTGGGCAGTTCTTC

D: TRBD1
J: TRBJ2-5
V: TRBV6-5
size: NA
CDR3: CASSYSGTGDGETQYF
DNA: TGTGCCAGCAGTTACTCCGGGACAGGGGATGGAGAGACCCAGTACTTC

D: NA
J: TRBJ2-2
V: TRBV18
size: once
CDR3: CASSVGENTGELFF
DNA: TGTGCCAGCTCGGTCGGGGAGAACACCGGGGAGCTGTTTTTT

D: TRBD1
J: TRBJ1-5
V: TRBV20-1
size: NA
CDR3: CSAPKGTGSNQPQHF
DNA: TGCAGTGCGCCGAAGGGGACAGGGAGCAATCAGCCCCAGCATTTT

D: NA
J: TRBJ2-1
V: TRBV20-1
size: many
CDR3: CSARDGSSYNEQFF
DNA: TGCAGTGCTAGAGACGGGAGCTCCTACAATGAGCAGTTCTTC

D: NA
J: TRBJ1-2
V: TRBV7-3
size: NA
CDR3: CASSSTGLRGDGYTF
DNA: TGTGCCAGCAGCTCTACAGGGTTAAGAGGTGATGGCTACACCTTC

D: NA
J: TRBJ1-1
V: TRBV6-1
size: NA
CDR3: CASWEGSTEAFF
DNA: TGTGCCAGCTGGGAGGGTAGCACTGAAGCTTTCTTT

D: NA
J: TRBJ1-1
V: TRBV7-9
size: few
CDR3: CASSLGGPGETEAFF
DNA: TGTGCCAGCAGCTTAGGAGGGCCGGGGGAAACTGAAGCTTTCTTT

D: NA
J: TRBJ2-1
V: TRBV20-1
size: many
CDR3: CSAPGKGHEQFF
DNA: TGCAGTGCACCGGGTAAGGGTCATGAGCAGTTCTTC

D: TRBD2
J: TRBJ2-4
V: TRBV25-1
size: few
CDR3: CASSNSGLAGKYF
DNA: TGTGCCAGCAGTAACAGTGGACTAGCCGGGAAGTACTTC

D: NA
J: TRBJ2-3
V: TRBV5-1
size: few
CDR3: CASSWSDIAVGTDTQYF
DNA: TGCGCCAGCAGCTGGAGCGACATAGCGGTTGGCACAGATACGCAGTATTTT

D: NA
J: TRBJ2-3
V: TRBV7-2
size: NA
CDR3: CASSFTPGRDTQYF
DNA: TGTGCCAGCAGCTTTACCCCAGGGAGAGATACGCAGTATTTT

D: TRBD2
J: TRBJ2-3
V: TRBV7-2
size: many
CDR3: CASSPRGTTYTDTQYF
DNA: TGTGCCAGCAGCCCCCGCGGGACTACCTACACAGATACGCAGTATTTT

D: NA
J: TRBJ2-2
V: TRBV19
size: NA
CDR3: CASSIDSATDFTGELFF
DNA: TGTGCCAGTAGTATAGATTCTGCGACAGATTTCACCGGGGAGCTGTTTTTT

D: TRBD1
J: TRBJ2-7
V: TRBV12-3/TRBV12-4
size: few
CDR3: CASRYGQGAHEQYF
DNA: TGTGCCAGCAGATACGGACAGGGGGCCCACGAGCAGTACTTC

D: NA
J: TRBJ2-7
V: TRBV29-1
size: many
CDR3: CSVEDPQGGGLYEQYF
DNA: TGCAGCGTTGAAGACCCACAGGGCGGGGGTCTCTACGAGCAGTACTTC

D: NA
J: TRBJ2-1
V: TRBV2
size: few
CDR3: CASSAQGIDEQFF
DNA: TGTGCCAGCAGTGCACAGGGAATCGATGAGCAGTTCTTC

D: TRBD1
J: TRBJ2-1
V: TRBV5-6
size: few
CDR3: CASSLVRQGNYNEQFF
DNA: TGTGCCAGCAGCTTGGTCCGACAGGGGAATTACAATGAGCAGTTCTTC

D: NA
J: TRBJ2-1
V: TRBV29-1
size: few
CDR3: CSVEDQGGGAYNEQFF
DNA: TGCAGCGTTGAAGATCAGGGAGGGGGAGCCTACAATGAGCAGTTCTTC

D: TRBD2
J: TRBJ2-1
V: TRBV20-1
size: few
CDR3: CSARAWEGSSYNEQFF
DNA: TGCAGTGCTAGAGCCTGGGAGGGGAGCTCCTACAATGAGCAGTTCTTC

D: NA
J: TRBJ1-5
V: TRBV6-2/TRBV6-3
size: NA
CDR3: CATAGETYSNQPQHF
DNA: TGTGCCACCGCGGGGGAAACCTATAGCAATCAGCCCCAGCATTTT

D: TRBD1
J: TRBJ1-2
V: TRBV12-3/TRBV12-4
size: few
CDR3: CASSSRDSTNYGYTF
DNA: TGTGCCAGCAGTTCCCGGGACAGCACTAACTATGGCTACACCTTC

D: TRBD1
J: TRBJ2-4
V: TRBV7-2
size: many
CDR3: CASSEYRGAKNIQYF
DNA: TGTGCCAGCAGCGAATACAGGGGCGCCAAAAACATTCAGTACTTC

D: NA
J: TRBJ1-2
V: TRBV7-2
size: few
CDR3: CASSTATANYGYTF
DNA: TGTGCCAGCAGCACCGCGACAGCTAACTATGGCTACACCTTC

D: NA
J: TRBJ2-1
V: TRBV1
size: NA
CDR3: CTSSPMGLLSYNEQFF
DNA: TGCACCAGCAGCCCGATGGGACTACTCTCCTACAATGAGCAGTTCTTC

D: TRBD1
J: TRBJ2-1
V: TRBV29-1
size: few
CDR3: CSVVGRVPRDRGYNEQFF
DNA: TGCAGCGTTGTTGGGAGAGTACCTCGGGACAGGGGCTACAATGAGCAGTTCTTC

D: NA
J: TRBJ2-1
V: TRBV7-9
size: many
CDR3: CASSLRDQGGNEQFF
DNA: TGTGCCAGCAGCCTGCGGGACCAGGGGGGCAATGAGCAGTTCTTC

D: NA
J: TRBJ2-2
V: TRBV5-1
size: many
CDR3: CASSNGDHTGELFF
DNA: TGCGCCAGCAGTAACGGGGACCACACCGGGGAGCTGTTTTTT

D: TRBD1
J: TRBJ2-1
V: TRBV9
size: NA
CDR3: CASSVARDRGPEQFF
DNA: TGTGCCAGCAGCGTAGCCCGTGACAGGGGGCCGGAGCAGTTCTTC

D: TRBD2
J: TRBJ2-5
V: TRBV12-3/TRBV12-4
size: NA
CDR3: CASSKSSGGETQYF
DNA: TGTGCCAGCAGTAAGTCTAGCGGGGGAGAGACCCAGTACTTC

D: NA
J: TRBJ1-5
V: TRBV15
size: few
CDR3: CATSRDVSGHQPQHF
DNA: TGTGCCACCAGCAGAGATGTTTCTGGCCATCAGCCCCAGCATTTT

D: TRBD2
J: TRBJ2-7
V: TRBV6-5
size: many
CDR3: CASSYKAGGSYEQYF
DNA: TGTGCCAGCAGTTACAAAGCGGGGGGCTCCTACGAGCAGTACTTC

D: TRBD1
J: TRBJ1-2
V: TRBV12-3/TRBV12-4
size: many
CDR3: CASSWGGQETNYGYTF
DNA: TGTGCCAGCAGTTGGGGGGGACAGGAAACTAACTATGGCTACACCTTC

D: NA
J: TRBJ1-1
V: TRBV7-9
size: few
CDR3: CASSLPVPPANTEAFF
DNA: TGTGCCAGCAGCCTACCGGTGCCGCCGGCTAACACTGAAGCTTTCTTT